These T cell receptor beta chains were read from a single sample in a study of neurological immune-mediated disorders. Each CDR3 protein gets one entry after TCRdb re-called the 5' RACE reads with MiXCR. The repertoire holds over 60,000 distinct CDR3 sequences, with around 5.2% as singletons. Sample: PBMCs. These receptors all stem from a woman aged 50 to 60 with multiple sclerosis. The conserved cysteine and the conserved F or W are not part of the CDR3 here.

j_call v_call cdr3_aa
TRBJ1-1 TRBV15 ATSAGGREAF
TRBJ1-2 TRBV29-1 SVEDKHREHWGYT
TRBJ2-3 TRBV5-1 ASSHSMGSTDTQY
TRBJ2-3 TRBV5-1 ASSLALGLVDSTDTQY
TRBJ2-1 TRBV7-7 ASSTSAGNEQF
TRBJ1-1 TRBV14 ASSQDGSYHTEAF
TRBJ1-5 TRBV27 ASKSNQPQH
TRBJ1-5 TRBV5-5 ASSLGQGVNQPQH
TRBJ1-1 TRBV5-1 ASSRWGERGTEAF
TRBJ2-1 TRBV9 ASSASGASYNEQF
TRBJ2-3 TRBV5-1 ASSAGAITDTQY
TRBJ2-2 TRBV4-2 ASSQADVGGTGELF
TRBJ2-5 TRBV7-6 ASSLGTGGFETQY
TRBJ1-1 TRBV6-5 ASSYSSTWGNTEAF
TRBJ2-3 TRBV20-1 SARLQGRTDTQY
TRBJ1-4 TRBV7-6 ASSGRGTEKLF
TRBJ2-5 TRBV7-3 ASSYRARETQY
TRBJ1-6 TRBV6-5 ASSYSSPREAPLN
TRBJ2-1 TRBV5-1 ASSPRGQGQNNEQF
TRBJ1-1 TRBV5-1 ASSFSGEGTEAF
TRBJ2-7 TRBV9 ASSVSGGEQY
TRBJ2-2 TRBV7-9 ASSSGPTGELF
TRBJ2-7 TRBV5-1 ASSSQGYEQY
TRBJ2-1 TRBV5-1 ASNLAGISYNEQF
TRBJ2-2 TRBV10-1 ASSEGSANTGSCF
TRBJ2-3 TRBV3-1 ASSKLAGGPGTDTQY
TRBJ2-2 TRBV20-1 SALQGQGTGELF
TRBJ1-1 TRBV5-1 ASSLNPAGGLMNTEAF
TRBJ2-3 TRBV29-1 SVQSGTTLTDTQY
TRBJ2-3 TRBV5-1 ASSSGAATDTQY
TRBJ2-5 TRBV5-6 ASSPKWRGAGETQY
TRBJ2-3 TRBV20-1 SARGLGGTDTQY
TRBJ1-1 TRBV6-1 ASSEAGGTEAF
TRBJ2-2 TRBV15 ATSREIRGSGELF
TRBJ2-3 TRBV29-1 SVLGLAGGSDTQY
TRBJ1-1 TRBV28 ASSSRPMNTEAF
TRBJ1-4 TRBV4-3 ASSQTGYEKLF
TRBJ1-4 TRBV10-3 AIRNGQGGNEKLF
TRBJ2-3 TRBV20-1 SARGRQYDTQY
TRBJ1-2 TRBV29-1 SVDEAGLAYGYT
TRBJ2-2 TRBV2 ASLGVLINTGELF
TRBJ2-2 TRBV24-1 ATSATSGNTGELF